Following are 9 T cell receptor beta chains from one sample sequenced in a study of blood T cell repertoires in COVID-19. Clones were sequenced by immunoSEQ multiplex PCR, and TCRdb holds only the in-frame ones, with some missing. The profile shows roughly 290,000 clones, 80% to 90% of them singletons. The sequencing sample was made of peripheral blood. The source is a woman in her forties or fifties who had recovered from COVID-19.

The chain recombines TRBV9 with TRBJ1-2, with D uncertain. This CDR3 is built from 15 residues. V was trimmed by 4 bases and J by 0 bases, leaving 13 bases between them. Germline V CDR1 and CDR2: SGDLS, YYNGEE. CDR3 bases: TGTGCCAGCAGCTTCCTACAGAACTCTAACTATGGCTACACCTTC. This sequence encodes CASSFLQNSNYGYTF.

This clone was detected only once. This sequence joins TRBV9 and TRBJ2-1, with 8 bases aligning to TRBD2. CDR1 and CDR2 (germline): SGDLS, YYNGEE. The CDR3 covers 14 residues. J lost 8 bases, V lost 4 bases, and 8 bases had no gene match. The DNA of the CDR3 is TGTGCCAGCAGCACGAGCGGGGGCCTCGATGAGCAGTTCTTC. This translates into CASSTSGGLDEQFF.

The V gene is TRBV5-6, the J gene TRBJ1-1, with 7 bases identical to TRBD1. The germline CDR1 and CDR2 sequences are SGHDT and YYEEEE. This CDR3 region has 14 residues. Trimming cost V 5 bases and J 2 bases; bases outside gene matches: 6. CDR3 amino acids: CASRVRDSNTEAFF. The CDR3 bases are TGTGCCAGCAGGGTCCGGGACAGCAACACTGAAGCTTTCTTT.

V is TRBV30 and J is TRBJ2-1; 14 bases are a match to TRBD2. Germline V gene data show CDR1 as GTSNPN and CDR2 as SVGIG (reference sequence). Trimming took 5 bases from V and 0 from J; bases not matched to a gene: 0. This CDR3 has 15 amino acids. CDR3 sequence: CAWGTSGGSYNEQFF. The CDR3 DNA follows: TGTGCCTGGGGGACTAGCGGGGGCTCCTACAATGAGCAGTTCTTC.

A single count supports this clone. The chain combines TRBV30 with TRBJ1-1; a weak D match, TRBD1 (5 bases). This CDR3 comprises 13 residues. Germline V gene lookup returns CDR1 GTSNPN and CDR2 SVGIG (reference sequence). V lost 1 base and J lost 1, with 7 bases in between. CDR3 protein: CAWSGDRNTEAFF. CDR3 nucleotides: TGTGCCTGGAGTGGTGACAGGAACACTGAAGCTTTCTTT.

The chain couples TRBV10-1 to TRBJ2-1; 9 bases match TRBD2. The germline V gene encodes CDR1 WNHNN and CDR2 SYGVQD (reference sequence). The CDR3 extends over 16 amino acids. Unmatched junction bases numbered 3, after V lost 2 bases and J lost 1 base. The CDR3 reads CASSELREGSYNEQFF. The CDR3 DNA is TGCGCCAGCAGTGAGCTGCGGGAGGGGTCCTACAATGAGCAGTTCTTC.

The rearrangement joins TRBV28 to TRBJ2-7; 13 nucleotides line up with TRBD2. The CDR3 has 20 amino acids. CDR1 MDHEN and CDR2 SYDVKM come from the germline V gene. V trimming: 6 bases; J trimming: 0 bases; junction bases outside the gene matches: 17. The chain's CDR3 is CASSSPRLAGGGTNSYEQYF. DNA of the CDR3: TGTGCCAGCAGCTCCCCCCGACTAGCGGGAGGCGGAACCAACTCCTACGAGCAGTACTTC.

J is TRBJ1-1 and V is TRBV6-5, with TRBD1 matching 9 bases. CDR1 MNHEY and CDR2 SVGAGI come from the germline V gene. The V segment lost 5 bases and the J segment 4 bases; nucleotides outside the gene matches: 5. The CDR3 has 14 residues. The CDR3 reads CASSQTGGPTEAFF. CDR3 sequence (DNA): TGTGCCAGCAGTCAGACAGGGGGACCCACTGAAGCTTTCTTT.

This chain uses TRBV27 with TRBJ1-1; perhaps TRBD1 as D (5 bases). Germline CDR1 is MNHEY and CDR2 is SMNVEV (reference sequence). This CDR3 is built from 13 residues. Trimming removed 8 bases at V and 5 bases at J, with 15 bases between. CDR3 region: CASSHRGGTEAFF. The CDR3 nucleotides read TGTGCCAGCTCGCACCGGGGGGGAACTGAAGCTTTCTTT.